This TCR beta chain is drawn from a study of T-cell reconstitution after alpha-beta-depleted transplantation in children. The CDR3 length is 14 residues. The V gene lost 2 bases and the J gene lost 14 bases, with 16 bases spanning the gap. This clonotype was detected ten times or more. Construction of the TCRbeta library involved unique molecular identifiers. Via MiXCR, TCRdb re-called the PCR reads, giving one row per CDR3 protein. This sample carries 190,000 or so distinct CDR3 sequences, approximately 6.6% of them seen once, and the ten largest clones take 3% to 3.5%. The chain combines TRBV12-3 or TRBV12-4 with TRBJ1-6; maybe TRBD1 (5 bases). Source: PBMCs from the stem cell graft donor, taken from the stem cell graft. This clonotype was sampled from a human donor who donated a stem cell graft to a child with Wiskott-Aldrich syndrome. In DNA, the CDR3 is TGTGCCAGCAGTTTACGGAAGGGGCAAGTTACCCTCCACTTT. Residues: CASSLRKGQVTLHF.